These 23 T cell receptor beta chains came from one sample sequenced in a study of control samples from healthy donors and cancer patients. Produced via immunoSEQ multiplex PCR; TCRdb's table is partial and in-frame only. The data show some 140,000 clones, approximately 96% seen once. The material sequenced was blood. The receptors originated from a man between 35 and 55 years old in good health.

This clone was recorded once. This chain joins TRBV2 and TRBJ2-3; D might be TRBD2 (7 bases). CDR1 is SNHLY, CDR2 FYNNEI, per germline. The CDR3 loop spans 12 amino acids. The ends were cut back, 11 bases at V and 5 bases at J, with 14 bases in the middle. The CDR3 loop reads CAGRGVRDTQYF. The CDR3 DNA reads TGTGCCGGGAGGGGGGTAAGAGATACGCAGTATTTT.

There are a few counts of this clone. V usage is TRBV29-1 and J usage is TRBJ1-2, with 8 bases aligning to TRBD1. Germline lookup yields CDR1 SQVTM and CDR2 ANQGSEA. The CDR3 sequence is 12 residues long. V lost 6 bases to trimming and J lost 6 bases; unmatched junction nucleotides: 6. The CDR3 protein is CSVWTGSHGYTF. The CDR3 region has the DNA TGCAGCGTATGGACAGGGAGTCATGGCTACACCTTC.

The chain employs TRBV18 and TRBJ1-1; D is undetermined. V dropped 3 bases and J dropped 5 bases, with 10 bases sitting between them. From germline, CDR1 is KGHSH and CDR2 LQKENI. The CDR3 runs to 13 residues. CDR3 sequence: CASSPSRGTEAFF. The DNA of the CDR3 is TGTGCCAGCTCACCGTCGAGAGGGACTGAAGCTTTCTTT.

CDR3 in DNA: TGCGCCAGCAGCCAAGATGTTAAGACAGGGGGCTACGAGCAGTACTTC. Its translation: CASSQDVKTGGYEQYF. V and J are TRBV4-3 and TRBJ2-7, with TRBD1 matching over 9 bases. The V gene end was trimmed by 0 bases and the J gene end by 3 bases; junction bases not matched to a gene: 6. There are 16 residues in the CDR3. Per germline, CDR1 LGHNA and CDR2 YSLEER.

This chain links TRBV6-1 with TRBJ2-2; a possible D gene is TRBD1 (6 bases). The V and J ends lost 3 bases and 6 bases respectively, with 14 bases between them. The CDR3 sequence is 15 residues long. Germline V CDR1 and CDR2: MNHNS, SASEGT. The CDR3 protein is CASSEPGVRSGELFF. In DNA, the CDR3 is TGTGCCAGCAGTGAGCCAGGGGTTAGGTCCGGGGAGCTGTTTTTT.

V and J are TRBV20-1 and TRBJ2-3; D uncertain. This CDR3 has 11 residues. The germline V gene has CDR1 DFQATT and CDR2 SNEGSKA (reference sequence). The ends were cut back, 4 bases at V and 6 bases at J, with 8 bases in the middle. The CDR3 spells CSATPGDTQYF. The CDR3 region has the DNA TGCAGTGCTACCCCCGGGGATACGCAGTATTTT.

The chain recombines TRBV10-2 with TRBJ1-1, with 9 nucleotides matching TRBD1. Germline CDR1 WSHSY, CDR2 SAAADI. With 6 bases clipped from V and 1 base from J, the junction kept 12 bases outside the gene matches. The CDR3 spans 17 residues. The CDR3 coding sequence is TGCGCCAGCAGGGCGACAGGGGGAGAAGTGGAGAACACTGAAGCTTTCTTT. Translating it yields CASRATGGEVENTEAFF.

J is TRBJ2-4 and V is TRBV7-9, with D possibly matching TRBD1 (7 bases). The CDR3 totals 16 residues. Trimming took off 1 base at V and 8 bases at J, with 18 bases between the two ends. Germline assignment: CDR1 SEHNR and CDR2 FQNEAQ (reference sequence). This chain's CDR3 is CASSLDAGQEGDIQYF. The CDR3 DNA reads TGTGCCAGCAGCTTAGACGCAGGACAGGAGGGAGACATTCAGTACTTC.

The gene calls are TRBV7-2 and TRBJ2-7; TRBD2 matches 7 bases. Germline V gives CDR1 SGHTA, CDR2 FQGNSA. J gave up 6 bases and V 4 bases, and 15 bases lay outside the gene matches. The CDR3 totals 16 residues. CDR3: CASSWGGGAFAGEQYF. The CDR3 DNA is TGTGCCAGCAGCTGGGGGGGAGGGGCGTTTGCGGGCGAGCAGTACTTC.

The CDR3 sequence is CASSFHGSNSPLHF. CDR3 in DNA: TGTGCCAGCAGTTTTCACGGGAGTAATTCACCCCTCCACTTT. The chain recombines TRBV28 with TRBJ1-6; D unclear. V lost 3 bases, J lost 6 bases, and 9 bases lay in between. Germline-derived CDR1 and CDR2 are MDHEN and SYDVKM. The CDR3 is 14 residues long.

The V and J genes are TRBV18 and TRBJ1-2; TRBD1 matches at 8 bases. Trimming took 3 bases from V and 4 from J; bases not matched to a gene: 10. This CDR3 is built from 16 residues. Per the germline V gene, CDR1 is KGHSH and CDR2 is LQKENI. The CDR3 DNA reads TGTGCCAGCTCACCGACAGGGACAGGAGGTCTCTATGGCTACACCTTC. Protein product: CASSPTGTGGLYGYTF. The whole variable domain, remainder taken from reference TRBV18 and TRBJ1-2, is NAGVMQNPRHLVRRRGQEARLRCSPMKGHSHVYWYRQLPEEGLKFMVYLQKENIIDESGMPKERFSAEFPKEGPSILRIQQVVRGDSAAYFCASSPTGTGGLYGYTFGSGTRLTVV.

The chain carries TRBV6-5 and TRBJ2-7; D perhaps matches TRBD1 (8 bases). This CDR3 has 14 residues. Trimming cost V 5 bases and J 6 bases, with 17 bases left between them. Per the germline V gene, CDR1 is MNHEY and CDR2 is SVGAGI. The CDR3 sequence is CASSPRTGGGEQYF. CDR3 in DNA: TGTGCCAGCAGTCCGAGAACAGGGGGGGGCGAGCAGTACTTC.

V is TRBV6-2 or TRBV6-3 and J is TRBJ2-7; 10 bases agree with TRBD2. The germline gives CDR1 MNHEY, CDR2 SVGEGT. Germline trimming cut 2 bases from V and 0 bases from J; bases unmatched to any gene: 10. The CDR3 covers 18 residues. As DNA, the CDR3 is TGTGCCAGCAGTTACCCCACTAGCGGGGCTAAGAGCTCCTACGAGCAGTACTTC. Its protein product is CASSYPTSGAKSSYEQYF.

The chain is built from TRBV27 and TRBJ1-5; a weak D match, TRBD1 (6 bases). V dropped 7 bases and J dropped 6 bases, with 19 bases sitting between them. The CDR3 is made up of 15 amino acids. CDR1 is MNHEY and CDR2 is SMNVEV in the germline V gene (reference sequence). The CDR3 DNA follows: TGTGCCAGCACCCTCGTAGGGGGGGGAAGTCAGCCCCAGCATTTT. Translating gives CASTLVGGGSQPQHF.

The rearrangement uses TRBV29-1 and TRBJ1-1; weak D call: TRBD1 (5 bases). CDR3 size: 12 residues. V shed 4 bases and J shed 10 bases, with 16 bases lying between them. The germline CDR1 and CDR2 sequences are SQVTM and ANQGSEA. The CDR3: CSVGTATGLAFF. The DNA for the CDR3 is TGCAGCGTTGGGACCGCAACAGGACTAGCTTTCTTT.

The CDR3 nucleotides read TGTGCCTGGAGTGTACTTCAATCCTACGAGCAGTACTTC. This translates into CAWSVLQSYEQYF. The gene calls are TRBV30 and TRBJ2-7; D uncertain. The CDR3 loop spans 13 amino acids. Between the trimmed V and J ends, which lost 0 bases and 1 base, there was a span of 7 bases. Germline CDR1 is GTSNPN and CDR2 is SVGIG (reference sequence).

The chain carries TRBV9 and TRBJ2-2; D gene ambiguous. Germline assignment: CDR1 SGDLS and CDR2 YYNGEE. This CDR3 is 17 amino acids long. The V end was cut by 5 bases, the J end by 0 bases, with 17 bases between. CDR3 in DNA: TGTGCCAGCAGTGGTCCCCGAGGCAGCCCGAACACCGGGGAGCTGTTTTTT. Translated: CASSGPRGSPNTGELFF.

V usage is TRBV5-6 and J usage is TRBJ1-6; D not resolved. The V end lost 2 bases, the J end lost 0 bases, and 6 bases lay between the germline ends. This CDR3 has 15 amino acids. Germline lookup yields CDR1 SGHDT and CDR2 YYEEEE. CDR3 coding DNA: TGTGCCAGCAGCTTAAAGAGCTCCTATAATTCACCCCTCCACTTT. Residues: CASSLKSSYNSPLHF. Full variable domain (rest looked up from reference TRBV5-6 and TRBJ1-6): DAGVTQSPTHLIKTRGQQVTLRCSPKSGHDTVSWYQQALGQGPQFIFQYYEEEERQRGNFPDRFSGHQFPNYSSELNVNALLLGDSALYLCASSLKSSYNSPLHFGNGTRLTVT.

This chain uses TRBV9 with TRBJ2-7, with D perhaps matching TRBD1 or TRBD2 (5 bases each). Germline V lookup: CDR1 SGDLS, CDR2 YYNGEE. The ends were cut back, 0 bases at V and 5 bases at J, with 12 bases in the middle. The CDR3 loop spans 14 amino acids. CDR3 in DNA: TGTGCCAGCAGCGTAGACCCACTAGGGGACGAGCAGTACTTC. Protein: CASSVDPLGDEQYF.

V usage is TRBV6-2 or TRBV6-3 and J usage is TRBJ1-5; a possible D gene is TRBD1 (6 bases). V was clipped by 6 bases and J by 6 bases, with 12 bases between them. Germline V gene lookup returns CDR1 MNHEY and CDR2 SVGEGT. CDR3 length equals 13 residues. CDR3 sequence: CASSQGKGQPQHF. The CDR3 nucleotides read TGTGCCAGCAGCCAGGGGAAAGGTCAGCCCCAGCATTTT.

The chain uses TRBV7-9 and TRBJ1-1; weak D call: TRBD1 (6 bases). V dropped 5 bases and J dropped 1 base, with 14 bases sitting between them. Germline CDR1 is SEHNR and CDR2 is FQNEAQ (reference sequence). This CDR3 contains 15 residues. The CDR3 loop reads CASSPPGARNTEAFF. CDR3 DNA: TGTGCCAGCAGCCCCCCGGGGGCGCGGAACACTGAAGCTTTCTTT.

The chain has TRBV19 and TRBJ2-7, with D possibly matching TRBD2 (5 bases). The CDR3 length is 15 residues. Per the germline V gene, CDR1 is LNHDA and CDR2 is SQIVND (reference sequence). Trimming shortened V by 1 base and J by 4 bases, and 14 bases separated the two germline ends. The CDR3 DNA sequence: TGTGCCAGTAGTATAGGGAGCGGCTTCCTATACGAGCAGTACTTC. Translating it yields CASSIGSGFLYEQYF.

This rearrangement joins TRBV2 to TRBJ2-3, with TRBD2 identical over 8 bases. The junction had 8 bases not matched to a gene; V was cut back by 6 bases and J by 0 bases. Germline loops: CDR1 SNHLY, CDR2 FYNNEI. This CDR3 is 16 amino acids long. DNA for the CDR3: TGTGCCAGCAGCCTCCGAGCGGGGGCCAGCACAGATACGCAGTATTTT. This codes for CASSLRAGASTDTQYF. Together with reference TRBV2 and TRBJ2-3, the CDR3 gives the full variable domain: EPEVTQTPSHQVTQMGQEVILRCVPISNHLYFYWYRQILGQKVEFLVSFYNNEISEKSEIFDDQFSVERPDGSNFTLKIRSTKLEDSAMYFCASSLRAGASTDTQYFGPGTRLTVL.